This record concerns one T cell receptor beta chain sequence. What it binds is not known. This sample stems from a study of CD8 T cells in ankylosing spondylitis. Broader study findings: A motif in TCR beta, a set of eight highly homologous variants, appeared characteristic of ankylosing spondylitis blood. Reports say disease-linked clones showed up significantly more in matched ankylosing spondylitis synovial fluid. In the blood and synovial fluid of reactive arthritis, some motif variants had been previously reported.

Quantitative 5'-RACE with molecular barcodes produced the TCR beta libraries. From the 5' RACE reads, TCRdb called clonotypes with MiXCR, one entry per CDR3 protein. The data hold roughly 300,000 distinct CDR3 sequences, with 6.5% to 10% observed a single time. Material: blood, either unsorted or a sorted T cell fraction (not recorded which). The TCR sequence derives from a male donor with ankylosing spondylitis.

The CDR3 DNA is TGTGCCAGCGGAACGGGACCCAAAAACATTCAGTACTTC. This encodes CASGTGPKNIQYF. The chain has TRBV12-3 or TRBV12-4 and TRBJ2-4; perhaps D is TRBD1 or TRBD2 (5 bases each). The CDR3 is 13 amino acids. Trimming removed 8 bases from V and 2 bases from J, with 10 bases in between.